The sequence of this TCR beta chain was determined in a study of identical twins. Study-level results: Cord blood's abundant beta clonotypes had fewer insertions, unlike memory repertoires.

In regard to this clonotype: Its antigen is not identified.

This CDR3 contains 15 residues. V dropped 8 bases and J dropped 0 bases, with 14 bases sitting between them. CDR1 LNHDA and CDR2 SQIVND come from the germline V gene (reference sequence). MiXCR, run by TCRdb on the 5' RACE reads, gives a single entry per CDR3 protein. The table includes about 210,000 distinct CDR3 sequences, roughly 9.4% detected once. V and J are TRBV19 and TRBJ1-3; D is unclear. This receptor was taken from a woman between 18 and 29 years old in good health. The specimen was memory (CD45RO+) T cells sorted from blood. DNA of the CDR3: TGTGCCAGTCGTGACACTGGATTCTCTGGAAACACCATATATTTT. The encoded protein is CASRDTGFSGNTIYF.